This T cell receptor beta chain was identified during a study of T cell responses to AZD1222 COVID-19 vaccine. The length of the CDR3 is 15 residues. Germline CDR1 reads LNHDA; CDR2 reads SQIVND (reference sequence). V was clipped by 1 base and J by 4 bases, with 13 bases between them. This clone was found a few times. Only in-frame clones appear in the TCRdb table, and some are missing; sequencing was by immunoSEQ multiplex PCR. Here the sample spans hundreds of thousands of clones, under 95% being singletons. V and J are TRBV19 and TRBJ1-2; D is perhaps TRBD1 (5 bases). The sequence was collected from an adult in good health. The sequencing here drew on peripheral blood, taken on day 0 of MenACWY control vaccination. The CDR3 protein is CASSIANNGAYGYTF. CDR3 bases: TGTGCCAGTAGTATAGCCAACAATGGGGCCTATGGCTACACCTTC.